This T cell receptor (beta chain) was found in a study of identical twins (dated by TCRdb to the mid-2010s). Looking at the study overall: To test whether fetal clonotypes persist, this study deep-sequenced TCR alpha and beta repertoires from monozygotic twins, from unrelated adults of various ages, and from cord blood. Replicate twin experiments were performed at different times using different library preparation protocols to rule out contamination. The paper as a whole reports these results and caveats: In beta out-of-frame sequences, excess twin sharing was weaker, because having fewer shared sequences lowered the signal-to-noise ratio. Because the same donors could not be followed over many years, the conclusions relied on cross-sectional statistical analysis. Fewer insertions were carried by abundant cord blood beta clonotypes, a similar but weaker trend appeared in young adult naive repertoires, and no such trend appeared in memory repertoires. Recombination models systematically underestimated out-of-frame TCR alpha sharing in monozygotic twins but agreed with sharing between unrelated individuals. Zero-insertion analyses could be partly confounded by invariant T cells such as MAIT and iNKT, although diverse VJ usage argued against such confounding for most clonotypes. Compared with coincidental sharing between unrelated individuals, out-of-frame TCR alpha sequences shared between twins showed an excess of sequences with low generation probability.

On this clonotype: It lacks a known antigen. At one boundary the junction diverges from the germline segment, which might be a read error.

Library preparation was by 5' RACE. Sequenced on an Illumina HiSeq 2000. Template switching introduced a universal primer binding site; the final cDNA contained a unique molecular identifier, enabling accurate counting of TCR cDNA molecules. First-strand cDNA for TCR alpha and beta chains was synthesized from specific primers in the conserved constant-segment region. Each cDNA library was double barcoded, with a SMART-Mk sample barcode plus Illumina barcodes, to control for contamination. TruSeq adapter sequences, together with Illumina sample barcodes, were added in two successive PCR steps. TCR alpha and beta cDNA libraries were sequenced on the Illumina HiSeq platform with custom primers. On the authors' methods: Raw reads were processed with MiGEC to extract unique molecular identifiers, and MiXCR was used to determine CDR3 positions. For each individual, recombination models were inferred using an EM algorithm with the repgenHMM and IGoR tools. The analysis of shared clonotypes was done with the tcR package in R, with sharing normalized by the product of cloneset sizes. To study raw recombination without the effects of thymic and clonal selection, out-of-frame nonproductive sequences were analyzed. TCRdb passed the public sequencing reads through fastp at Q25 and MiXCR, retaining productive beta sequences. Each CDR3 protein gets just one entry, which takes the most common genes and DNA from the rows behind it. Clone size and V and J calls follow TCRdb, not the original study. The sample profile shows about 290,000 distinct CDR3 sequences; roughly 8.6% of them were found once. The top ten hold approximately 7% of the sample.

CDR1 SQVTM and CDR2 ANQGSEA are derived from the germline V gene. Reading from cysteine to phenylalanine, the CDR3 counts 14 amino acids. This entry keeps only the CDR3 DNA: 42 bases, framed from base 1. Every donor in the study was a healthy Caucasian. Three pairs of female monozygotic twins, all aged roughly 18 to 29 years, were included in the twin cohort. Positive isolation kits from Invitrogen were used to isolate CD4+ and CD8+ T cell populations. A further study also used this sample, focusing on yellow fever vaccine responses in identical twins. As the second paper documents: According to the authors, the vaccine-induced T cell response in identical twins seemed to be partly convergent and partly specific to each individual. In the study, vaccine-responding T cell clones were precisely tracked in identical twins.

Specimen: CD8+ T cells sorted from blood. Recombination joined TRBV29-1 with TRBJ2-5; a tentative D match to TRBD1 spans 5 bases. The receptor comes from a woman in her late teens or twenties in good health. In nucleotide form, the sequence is TGCAGCGTTCTCCCAGGGCAGACCCCAGAGATCCAGTACTTC. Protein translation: CSVLPGQTPEIQYF.